Listed below are T cell receptor beta chains from one sample, sequenced in a study of blood T cells in healthy people across ages. TCRdb independently ran MiXCR on the 5' RACE reads; one entry per CDR3 protein. Here the sample spans under 750,000 distinct CDR3 sequences, under 55% being singletons. Sequences were obtained from blood. These receptors came from a man older than 75 in good health. CDR3s include the opening cysteine and the closing phenylalanine or tryptophan. Each record gives: V gene, D gene, clone size, CDR3 length, J gene, CDR3 DNA, CDR3 protein. The D gene is left open where the match is weak. For some rows the clone size is stated as once, few or many, or as a class when expanded; others skip it.

TRBV10-3,TRBD2,.,16,TRBJ2-5,TGTGCCATCAGTGAAGCGGCTAGCGGGAGGGTAGCGACCCAGTACTTC,CAISEAASGRVATQYF
TRBV5-1,TRBD1,once,15,TRBJ2-7,TGCGCCAGCAGCCCGGAGGGACAGGGGTTCAACGAGCAGTACTTC,CASSPEGQGFNEQYF
TRBV3-1,.,.,15,TRBJ1-6,TGTGCCAGCAGCCCCCGGGTAGTTCGGAATTCACCCCTCCACTTT,CASSPRVVRNSPLHF
TRBV6-5,.,few,14,TRBJ2-7,TGTGCCAGCAGTTACTCCACTGGCCCGATCGAGCAGTACTTC,CASSYSTGPIEQYF
TRBV7-3,.,few,17,TRBJ2-5,TGTGCCAGCAGCCCATACCACAGGGCTGCCGGACAAGAGACCCAGTACTTC,CASSPYHRAAGQETQYF
TRBV29-1,TRBD2,.,13,TRBJ2-3,TGCAGCGTTGCTGGGGGGGTGACAGATACGCAGTATTTT,CSVAGGVTDTQYF
TRBV5-1,.,few,14,TRBJ2-1,TGCGCCAGCAGACGGCCGCCAGATTACAATGAGCAGTTCTTC,CASRRPPDYNEQFF
TRBV6-6,.,.,13,TRBJ1-1,TGTGCCAGCACCTTCGGAGAGAACACTGACACTTTCTTT,CASTFGENTDTFF
TRBV7-9,.,few,14,TRBJ2-1,TGTGCCAGCAGCTTCCGAGACAACGACAATGAGCAGTTCTTC,CASSFRDNDNEQFF
TRBV15,TRBD2,few,21,TRBJ2-4,TGTGCCACCAGCAGACACATCGGGACTAGCGGGGGAAAGGGGGCCAAAAACATTCAGTACTTC,CATSRHIGTSGGKGAKNIQYF
TRBV6-2/TRBV6-3,.,.,15,TRBJ2-7,TGTACCAGCAGTTCGAACAAGGACACCACCTACGAGCAGTACTTC,CTSSSNKDTTYEQYF
TRBV2,TRBD1,.,15,TRBJ2-5,TGTGCCAGCAGCGGACGGCAGGGGGTCACAGAGACCCAGTACTTC,CASSGRQGVTETQYF
TRBV5-1,.,.,15,TRBJ2-5,TGCGCCAGCAGTTATAGACAGTTGGGCGGGGAGACCCAGTACTTC,CASSYRQLGGETQYF
TRBV28,TRBD2,.,17,TRBJ2-5,TGTGCCAGCAGCCGTATTCGGGGTAGCGGGAGCCTAGAGACCCAGTACTTC,CASSRIRGSGSLETQYF
TRBV20-1,.,.,15,TRBJ1-2,TGCAGTGCTAGAGACAGGGCCTACCCCGGGCGTGGCTACACCTTC,CSARDRAYPGRGYTF
TRBV2,.,.,16,TRBJ2-2,TGTGCCAGCAGTGAAATAGGGGCCGCGGACACCGGGGAGCTGTTTTTT,CASSEIGAADTGELFF
TRBV6-6,.,many,13,TRBJ1-1,TGTGCCACCGTCGCGGATACGGCGTCAGAAGCTTTCTTT,CATVADTASEAFF
TRBV7-2,TRBD2,.,16,TRBJ2-3,TGTGCCAGCAGCCCCAGCGCTAGCGGGGCCACAGATACGCAGTATTTT,CASSPSASGATDTQYF
TRBV5-6,TRBD1,once,12,TRBJ1-1,TGTGCCAGCAGCTTGGACAGGGGCACCGCTTTCTTT,CASSLDRGTAFF
TRBV7-3,.,.,12,TRBJ1-2,TGTGCCAGCAGCAACGGCGTAGGCGGCTACACCTTC,CASSNGVGGYTF
TRBV7-2,.,.,13,TRBJ1-2,TGTGCCAGCAGCCACCGGAATGAAATTGGCTACACCTTC,CASSHRNEIGYTF
TRBV10-3,TRBD2,.,14,TRBJ2-1,TGTGCCACTGACGCGGGACTAGGGTACAATGAGCAGTTCTTC,CATDAGLGYNEQFF
TRBV7-2,.,few,16,TRBJ2-7,TGTGCCAGCAGCTCTTTAGAGGGCAGGAGAGCCTACGAGCAGTACTTC,CASSSLEGRRAYEQYF
TRBV29-1,.,.,16,TRBJ1-2,TGCAGCGTTTCCCTGAGGGGGGGGCCAGGAGGGAATGGCTACACCTTC,CSVSLRGGPGGNGYTF
TRBV4-1,.,once,15,TRBJ1-2,TGCGCCAGCAGCCAAGAGAGGTCACAGATCTATGGCTACACCTTC,CASSQERSQIYGYTF
TRBV5-5,.,.,14,TRBJ2-7,TGTGCCAGCAGCTTGCCTCAGAGCTCCTACGAGCAGTACTTC,CASSLPQSSYEQYF
TRBV6-5,TRBD2,many,15,TRBJ2-7,TGTGCCAGCAGTTACACTAGCGGGAGAAGCTACGAGCAGTACTTC,CASSYTSGRSYEQYF
TRBV5-1,.,.,17,TRBJ2-5,TGCGCCAGCAGCTTGAGAGGTCAGGGCAGAGTATACAATGAGCAGTACTTC,CASSLRGQGRVYNEQYF
TRBV14,TRBD1,.,14,TRBJ2-3,TGTGCCAGCAGCCAAGTAGGGGGCACGAATACGCGGTATTTT,CASSQVGGTNTRYF
TRBV4-3,.,.,16,TRBJ2-2,TGCGCCAGCAGCCAAGAGGAGAGACGATACACCGGGGAGCTGTTTTTT,CASSQEERRYTGELFF
TRBV2,.,.,15,TRBJ2-4,TGTGCCAGCAGGGCCGAGTGGGCTGGCAAAAACATTCAGTACTTC,CASRAEWAGKNIQYF
TRBV6-1,TRBD1,once,15,TRBJ2-4,TGTGCCAGCAGTTATGGACAGGGTCTGGACAATGAGCAGTACTTC,CASSYGQGLDNEQYF